This passage covers 9 T cell receptor beta chains from one sample sequenced in a study of blood T cell repertoires in COVID-19. The repertoire was sequenced with immunoSEQ multiplex PCR; TCRdb's copy has only in-frame clones and lacks some. The sample holds approximately 110,000 clones, 80% to 90% seen once. The sequenced material came from peripheral blood. These receptors originate from a woman between 45 and 65 years old with acute or convalescent COVID-19.

This rearrangement joins TRBV28 to TRBJ1-2; D is possibly TRBD1 (6 bases). The CDR3 is 14 amino acids. V was clipped by 1 base and J by 1 base, with 7 bases between them. Germline assignment: CDR1 MDHEN and CDR2 SYDVKM. This CDR3 reads CASSLSGVNYGYTF. For the CDR3, the DNA is TGTGCCAGCAGTTTATCAGGGGTTAACTATGGCTACACCTTC.

This chain joins TRBV3-1 (or the pseudogene TRBV3-2) and TRBJ2-1, with 12 positions matching TRBD2. The CDR3 totals 15 residues. CDR1 is LGHDT and CDR2 is YNNKEL in the germline V gene (reference sequence). With 2 bases clipped from V and 8 bases from J, the junction kept 4 bases outside the gene matches. In nucleotides, the CDR3 is TGTGCCAGCAGCCAAAGGACTAGCGGGATCGATGAGCAGTTCTTC. As protein: CASSQRTSGIDEQFF.

V is TRBV27 and J is TRBJ1-3; D unresolved. Germline V gene data show CDR1 as MNHEY and CDR2 as SMNVEV (reference sequence). The CDR3 contains 14 residues. V was trimmed by 6 bases and J by 0 bases, leaving 9 bases between them. The CDR3 DNA sequence: TGTGCCAGCAGCCCTAGTCTCTCTGGAAACACCATATATTTT. Translated, it gives CASSPSLSGNTIYF.

This chain connects TRBV7-2 to TRBJ1-1; tentative D call: TRBD1 (6 bases). The CDR3 is 15 residues long. CDR1 is SGHTA, CDR2 FQGNSA, per germline. V was pared by 1 base and J by 3 bases, with 12 bases between. The CDR3 sequence: CASSLGQGKYTEAFF. DNA for the CDR3: TGTGCCAGCAGCTTAGGCCAGGGGAAGTACACTGAAGCTTTCTTT.

The chain recombines TRBV21-1 with TRBJ2-5; the table's D call of TRBD1 was not tested on the DNA. TRBV21-1 is shown as a pseudogene. The CDR3 totals 16 residues. CDR3 bases: TGTGCCAGCAGCAAAAGTGTCCAGGGGGCGAAAGAGACCCAGTACTTC. Protein product: CASSKSVQGAKETQYF.

CDR3: CASSPHDLGAEAFF. The CDR3 DNA follows: TGTGCCAGCTCACCACACGACTTAGGAGCTGAAGCTTTCTTT. The rearrangement joins TRBV18 to TRBJ1-1; no definite D call. The CDR3 consists of 14 residues. V was shortened by 1 base and J by 6 bases, with 12 bases between the two germline ends. CDR1 and CDR2 (germline): KGHSH, LQKENI.

The chain carries TRBV5-4 and TRBJ2-1, with 7 bases aligning to TRBD1. The ends lost 4 bases at V and 5 bases at J; junction bases unmatched: 9. The CDR3 runs 15 residues. CDR1 is SGHNT, CDR2 YYREEE, per germline (reference sequence). The CDR3 sequence is CASSVVGRGNNEQFF. The CDR3 DNA follows: TGTGCCAGCAGCGTAGTAGGCAGGGGGAACAATGAGCAGTTCTTC.

The chain joins TRBV5-1 to TRBJ2-1, with a weak D call TRBD2 (5 bases). V lost 0 bases and J 5 bases, leaving 15 bases between the germline ends. Germline V CDR1 and CDR2: SGHRS, YFSETQ. CDR3 length equals 16 residues. CDR3 coding DNA: TGCGCCAGCAGCTTGGTGGTAGAAAGAGGGCACAATGAGCAGTTCTTC. Translated: CASSLVVERGHNEQFF.

V gene TRBV11-2 combines with J gene TRBJ1-2; tentatively, D is TRBD1 (6 bases). The length of the CDR3 is 15 residues. The germline gives CDR1 SGHAT, CDR2 FQNNGV. V shed 5 bases and J shed 3 bases, with 16 bases lying between them. The CDR3 sequence: CASSRETAGDYGYTF. DNA for the CDR3: TGTGCCAGCAGCCGCGAGACAGCAGGGGACTATGGCTACACCTTC.